The 18 T cell receptor beta chains listed next were all sequenced from one sample in a study of blood T cell repertoires in COVID-19. The repertoire was sequenced with immunoSEQ multiplex PCR; TCRdb's copy has only in-frame clones and lacks some. The sample has 160,000 or so clones; 79% are singletons. The sequenced sample was peripheral blood. The source of these receptors is a woman aged 55-70 years with COVID-19, enrolled during active disease.

V and J are TRBV11-2 and TRBJ2-1; unclear D gene. The length of the CDR3 is 12 residues. CDR1 SGHAT and CDR2 FQNNGV come from the germline V gene. V lost 1 base to trimming and J lost 8 bases, with 6 bases between them. The CDR3 loop is CASSLVGYEQFF. The DNA for the CDR3 is TGTGCCAGCAGCTTAGTTGGCTATGAGCAGTTCTTC.

The gene calls are TRBV11-2 and TRBJ1-2; the D gene is possibly TRBD1 (6 bases). Germline CDR1 is SGHAT and CDR2 is FQNNGV. This CDR3 is 14 amino acids long. V was cut by 4 bases and J by 2 bases, with 11 bases left in between. CDR3 nucleotides: TGTGCCAGCAGCTCTCCCCAGGGGAACTATGGCTACACCTTC. Its translation is CASSSPQGNYGYTF. Drawing the rest from reference TRBV11-2 and TRBJ1-2, the complete variable domain is EAGVAQSPRYKIIEKRQSVAFWCNPISGHATLYWYQQILGQGPKLLIQFQNNGVVDDSQLPKDRFSAERLKGVDSTLKIQPAKLEDSAVYLCASSSPQGNYGYTFGSGTRLTVV.

The chain combines TRBV5-4 with TRBJ1-2; D unresolved. The CDR3 has 14 amino acids. From germline, CDR1 is SGHNT and CDR2 YYREEE (reference sequence). V was trimmed by 1 base and J by 1 base, leaving 8 bases between them. CDR3 sequence reads: CASSLSTVNYGYTF. The CDR3 DNA follows: TGTGCCAGCAGCTTGAGCACAGTTAACTATGGCTACACCTTC.

The V gene is TRBV28, the J gene TRBJ1-2; TRBD1 matches at 7 bases. Germline assignment: CDR1 MDHEN and CDR2 SYDVKM. V lost 7 bases and J lost 7; bases outside the gene matches: 9. CDR3 size: 13 residues. CDR3 amino acids: CASNLDRASGYTF. DNA for the CDR3: TGTGCCAGCAATCTCGACAGGGCAAGTGGCTACACCTTC.

V and J are TRBV9 and TRBJ2-3; 8 nucleotides align to TRBD2. The V gene end was trimmed by 4 bases and the J gene end by 2 bases; junction bases not matched to a gene: 3. CDR1 and CDR2 (germline): SGDLS, YYNGEE. This CDR3 is built from 14 residues. The CDR3 DNA sequence: TGTGCCAGCAGCTCGCGGGGGGACACAGATACGCAGTATTTT. This codes for CASSSRGDTDTQYF.

V and J are TRBV6-1 and TRBJ2-2, with D unresolved. There are 15 residues in the CDR3. CDR1 is MNHNS, CDR2 SASEGT, per germline. The ends were cut back, 2 bases at V and 0 bases at J, with 7 bases in the middle. The CDR3 DNA follows: TGTGCCAGCAGTGAATTCGGTACGAACACCGGGGAGCTGTTTTTT. Translation gives CASSEFGTNTGELFF.

The chain recombines TRBV2 with TRBJ1-5; 9 positions match TRBD1. CDR1 is SNHLY and CDR2 is FYNNEI in the germline V gene. The V gene end was trimmed by 5 bases and the J gene end by 7 bases; junction bases not matched to a gene: 15. The CDR3 covers 17 residues. Here the CDR3 reads CASSRDRVIMGDQPQHF. In nucleotides, the CDR3 is TGTGCCAGCAGTCGGGACAGGGTAATTATGGGGGACCAGCCCCAGCATTTT.

This clone was counted many times. The CDR3 DNA sequence: TGTGCCAGCAGTGAAAATAGGACTGCCCCTCGGAATGAGCAGTTCTTC. Amino acids: CASSENRTAPRNEQFF. The rearrangement uses TRBV25-1 and TRBJ2-1, with TRBD2 as a possible D gene (5 bases). The germline gives CDR1 MGHDK, CDR2 SYGVNS. The CDR3 is 16 residues long. V was cut by 2 bases and J by 7 bases, with 18 bases left in between. The full variable domain, rest sourced from reference TRBV25-1 and TRBJ2-1, is EADIYQTPRYLVIGTGKKITLECSQTMGHDKMYWYQQDPGMELHLIHYSYGVNSTEKGDLSSESTVSRIRTEHFPLTLESARPSHTSQYLCASSENRTAPRNEQFFGPGTRLTVL.

The chain has TRBV19 and TRBJ2-7; possibly TRBD1 for D (6 bases). The CDR3 length is 13 residues. From germline, CDR1 is LNHDA and CDR2 SQIVND (reference sequence). Trimming took 6 bases from V and 2 from J, leaving 11 bases between them. The CDR3 nucleotides are TGTGCCAGTAGCCGGGGACAAACCTACGAGCAGTACTTC. Protein sequence: CASSRGQTYEQYF.

The chain employs TRBV10-3 and TRBJ2-3, with 7 positions matching TRBD1. The trim removed 2 bases at V and 8 bases at J, leaving 7 bases unmatched. The CDR3 consists of 14 residues. Germline values: CDR1 ENHRY, CDR2 SYGVKD. CDR3 coding DNA: TGTGCCATCAGTGAGGGACAGGCCCTCGGTACGCAGTATTTT. Translating gives CAISEGQALGTQYF.

The chain employs TRBV7-2 and TRBJ2-5; possibly TRBD2 for D (5 bases). The CDR3 runs 13 residues. CDR1 and CDR2 (germline): SGHTA, FQGNSA. V lost 2 bases, J lost 6 bases, and 10 bases lay in between. The CDR3 protein is CASSLLLEKTQYF. CDR3 DNA sequence: TGTGCCAGCAGCTTATTACTAGAAAAGACCCAGTACTTC.

This sequence joins TRBV7-8 and TRBJ2-3; tentatively, D is TRBD2 (5 bases). The CDR3 length is 15 residues. Germline CDR1 SGHVS, CDR2 FQNEAQ. The germline V and J ends were trimmed by 2 bases and 3 bases, with 12 bases remaining between them. CDR3: CASSLSSRGTDTQYF. The CDR3 coding sequence is TGTGCCAGCAGCTTAAGTTCTAGAGGGACAGATACGCAGTATTTT. Full variable domain (remainder filled in from reference TRBV7-8 and TRBJ2-3): GAGVSQSPRYKVAKRGQDVALRCDPISGHVSLFWYQQALGQGPEFLTYFQNEAQLDKSGLPSDRFFAERPEGSVSTLKIQRTQQEDSAVYLCASSLSSRGTDTQYFGPGTRLTVL.

This clone has a count of ten or more. The chain joins TRBV5-1 to TRBJ2-1; TRBD1 aligns across 9 bases. Germline V gene lookup returns CDR1 SGHRS and CDR2 YFSETQ. There are 19 residues in the CDR3. The V gene end was trimmed by 2 bases and the J gene end by 0 bases; junction bases not matched to a gene: 12. The CDR3 nucleotides read TGCGCCAGCAGCTTCCCGGACAGGGGAAATCCTAGCTCCTACAATGAGCAGTTCTTC. Amino acid sequence: CASSFPDRGNPSSYNEQFF.

V is TRBV6-5 and J is TRBJ2-1; D possibly corresponds to TRBD2 (6 bases). Per the germline V gene, CDR1 is MNHEY and CDR2 is SVGAGI. The CDR3 is made up of 15 amino acids. V gave up 6 bases and J gave up 5 bases, with 17 bases separating them. CDR3 DNA: TGTGCCAGCAGCCCGGGACTGCTCAAACACAATGAGCAGTTCTTC. Protein sequence: CASSPGLLKHNEQFF.

The V call is TRBV18, the J call TRBJ2-3, with D possibly matching TRBD1 (6 bases). V was cut by 3 bases and J by 2 bases, with 15 bases left in between. Germline assignment: CDR1 KGHSH and CDR2 LQKENI. This CDR3 is 16 amino acids long. This chain's CDR3 is CASSPRTGLVTDTQYF. The CDR3 nucleotides are TGTGCCAGCTCACCTCGAACAGGGTTGGTCACAGATACGCAGTATTTT.

CDR3 sequence (DNA): TGTGCCAGCAGCCTTGACAGGGAGATTAGTTCACCCCTCCACTTT. Its translation: CASSLDREISSPLHF. The chain employs TRBV28 and TRBJ1-6, with 7 bases fitting TRBD1. V trimming: 6 bases; J trimming: 9 bases; junction bases outside the gene matches: 11. This CDR3 is built from 15 residues. The germline V gene has CDR1 MDHEN and CDR2 SYDVKM.

V is TRBV12-5 and J is TRBJ2-1; 9 bases are shared with TRBD1. The germline V gene encodes CDR1 LGHNT and CDR2 FRNRAP. The CDR3 runs 15 residues. V was pared by 6 bases and J by 2 bases, with 5 bases of the junction left unmatched. The CDR3 reads CASGKQGATYNEQFF. The CDR3 bases are TGTGCTAGTGGAAAACAGGGGGCGACCTACAATGAGCAGTTCTTC.

The V gene is TRBV10-3, the J gene TRBJ2-7; 10 nucleotides match TRBD1. V was pared by 4 bases and J by 5 bases, with 5 bases of the junction left unmatched. The CDR3 runs 14 residues. Germline V CDR1 and CDR2: ENHRY, SYGVKD. CDR3 nucleotide sequence: TGTGCCATCAGTGGAGGACAGGGGGGTCACGAGCAGTACTTC. It translates to CAISGGQGGHEQYF.